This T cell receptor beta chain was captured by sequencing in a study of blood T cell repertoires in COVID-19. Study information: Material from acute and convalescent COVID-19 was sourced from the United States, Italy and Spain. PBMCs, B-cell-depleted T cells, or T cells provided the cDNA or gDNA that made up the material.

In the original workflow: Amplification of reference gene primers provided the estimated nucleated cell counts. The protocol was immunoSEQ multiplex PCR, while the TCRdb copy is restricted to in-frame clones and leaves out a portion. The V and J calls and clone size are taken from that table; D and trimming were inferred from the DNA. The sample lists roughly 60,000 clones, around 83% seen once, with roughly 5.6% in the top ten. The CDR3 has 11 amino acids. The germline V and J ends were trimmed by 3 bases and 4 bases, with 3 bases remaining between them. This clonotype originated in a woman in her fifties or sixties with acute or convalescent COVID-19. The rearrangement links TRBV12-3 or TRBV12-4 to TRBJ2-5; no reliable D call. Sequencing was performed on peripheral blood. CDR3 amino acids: CASSLRETQYF. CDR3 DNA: TGTGCCAGCAGTTTGCGAGAGACCCAGTACTTC.